The clone carrying this TCR beta chain was seen only a few times. This sample was taken from a study of response to subunit inactivated influenza vaccine. TCRdb reprocessed the RT-PCR reads via MiXCR and lists one record per CDR3 protein. The table has hundreds of thousands of distinct CDR3 sequences, around 10% seen once. These data were likewise used in another study, on T cells expressing NK-cell markers. That report adds: What made the TCR beta cDNA was 5'RACE template switching with UMIs.

Material: PBMCs from blood, obtained on the day of vaccination. The TCR originated in a man in his fifties or sixties who received an inactivated influenza vaccine.

The CDR3 nucleotides are TGTGCCAGCAGTCCCCCGGACATCCCCGGGGAGCTGTTTTTT. Protein sequence: CASSPPDIPGELFF. The chain has TRBV28 and TRBJ2-2; D possibly corresponds to TRBD1 (5 bases). Trimming took 5 bases from V and 6 from J, leaving 13 bases between them. The CDR3 consists of 14 residues. The germline CDR1 and CDR2 sequences are MDHEN and SYDVKM.